A selection of T cell receptor beta chains follows, all from one sample in a study of CD8 T cells in Susac syndrome. TCRdb called the immunoSEQ multiplex PCR reads again in MiXCR, with one record for every CDR3 protein. The sample has some 100,000 distinct CDR3 sequences, 92% seen once. The sample taken for sequencing was CD4+ T cells from PBMCs. Receptors were obtained from a human donor in good health. CDR3s include the opening cysteine and the closing phenylalanine or tryptophan. A D gene is named only where the DNA matches it firmly. Some rows have no size entry. The others give once, few or many, or a class for an expanded clone.

cdr3_nt: TGTGCCAGCAGTTCGCGACAGGTTAACACTGAAGCTTTCTTT
cdr3_aa: CASSSRQVNTEAFF
d_call: -
j_call: TRBJ1-1
v_call: TRBV12-3/TRBV12-4
clone_size: -

cdr3_nt: TGTGCCATCAGTGACCCCAATGAGCAGTTCTTC
cdr3_aa: CAISDPNEQFF
d_call: -
j_call: TRBJ2-1
v_call: TRBV10-3
clone_size: once

cdr3_nt: TGCAGTGCTAGATTTGACAATGAGCAGTTCTTC
cdr3_aa: CSARFDNEQFF
d_call: -
j_call: TRBJ2-1
v_call: TRBV20-1
clone_size: -

cdr3_nt: TGTGCCAGCAGCCCGGGGACTAGCGGGATGGTGACAGATACGCAGTATTTT
cdr3_aa: CASSPGTSGMVTDTQYF
d_call: TRBD2
j_call: TRBJ2-3
v_call: TRBV5-4
clone_size: -

cdr3_nt: TGCAGTGCTACTTCCCCGGGAGGGAATCCCCACGAGCAGTACTTC
cdr3_aa: CSATSPGGNPHEQYF
d_call: TRBD2
j_call: TRBJ2-7
v_call: TRBV20-1
clone_size: -

cdr3_nt: TGCAGCGCTATCCTCAGGGGGGAGCAGTACTTC
cdr3_aa: CSAILRGEQYF
d_call: TRBD1
j_call: TRBJ2-7
v_call: TRBV20-1
clone_size: few

cdr3_nt: TGTGCCAGCAGCCAGGCTAGCGGCACCACAGATACGCAGTATTTT
cdr3_aa: CASSQASGTTDTQYF
d_call: TRBD2
j_call: TRBJ2-3
v_call: TRBV3-1
clone_size: -

cdr3_nt: TGTGCCAGCAGCCCGGGGACAGGGTCCTACGAGCAGTACTTC
cdr3_aa: CASSPGTGSYEQYF
d_call: TRBD1
j_call: TRBJ2-7
v_call: TRBV13
clone_size: few

cdr3_nt: TGTGCCAGCACGAAGTTGACAGGGGGCTTTGTTGGCTACACCTTC
cdr3_aa: CASTKLTGGFVGYTF
d_call: TRBD1
j_call: TRBJ1-2
v_call: TRBV3-1
clone_size: -

cdr3_nt: TGTGCCAGCAGTGACAGGGGCACCGGGGAGCTGTTTTTT
cdr3_aa: CASSDRGTGELFF
d_call: -
j_call: TRBJ2-2
v_call: TRBV6-4
clone_size: once

cdr3_nt: TGTGCCAGCAGCTTAGGCAAGGGATATGGCTACACCTTC
cdr3_aa: CASSLGKGYGYTF
d_call: -
j_call: TRBJ1-2
v_call: TRBV7-2
clone_size: -

cdr3_nt: TGTGCCAGCAGTCCTAGCAGGGTATCCCGAGGAGAGACCCAGTACTTC
cdr3_aa: CASSPSRVSRGETQYF
d_call: -
j_call: TRBJ2-5
v_call: TRBV2
clone_size: -

cdr3_nt: TGTGCCACCGGTGAGGGGACCGGGGAGCTGTTTTTT
cdr3_aa: CATGEGTGELFF
d_call: -
j_call: TRBJ2-2
v_call: TRBV24-1
clone_size: -

cdr3_nt: TGTGCCAGCACCAAACAGGGGAATCAGCCCCAGCATTTT
cdr3_aa: CASTKQGNQPQHF
d_call: TRBD1
j_call: TRBJ1-5
v_call: TRBV19
clone_size: once

cdr3_nt: TGCGCCAGCAGCCGGGAACTAGCGCGGACCGGGGAGCTGTTTTTT
cdr3_aa: CASSRELARTGELFF
d_call: TRBD2
j_call: TRBJ2-2
v_call: TRBV4-3
clone_size: -

cdr3_nt: TGCAGCGTTGTGGGGGACGGAAAAGAGACCCAGTACTTC
cdr3_aa: CSVVGDGKETQYF
d_call: -
j_call: TRBJ2-5
v_call: TRBV29-1
clone_size: -

cdr3_nt: TGCAGTGCAGAGGGTAGCGGGGGCCTGGTCAGGAGCTCCTACAATGAGCAGTTCTTC
cdr3_aa: CSAEGSGGLVRSSYNEQFF
d_call: TRBD2
j_call: TRBJ2-1
v_call: TRBV20-1
clone_size: -

cdr3_nt: TGTGCCAGTTCCCGGGACAGGGGGATGATGTTTTTT
cdr3_aa: CASSRDRGMMFF
d_call: TRBD1
j_call: TRBJ2-2
v_call: TRBV19
clone_size: -

cdr3_nt: TGCAGTGCTCATCGACAGGCCCGGAACACTGAAGCTTTCTTT
cdr3_aa: CSAHRQARNTEAFF
d_call: -
j_call: TRBJ1-1
v_call: TRBV20-1
clone_size: -

cdr3_nt: TGCGCCAGCAGCTTGGACGGACCGAACACCGGGGAGCTGTTTTTT
cdr3_aa: CASSLDGPNTGELFF
d_call: -
j_call: TRBJ2-2
v_call: TRBV5-1
clone_size: once